This T cell receptor beta chain was obtained from a study of blood T cells in healthy people across ages. The study, taken as a whole, reports: While age rose, TCR beta diversity per million T cells dropped in a roughly linear way.

This clonotype has more than one count but fewer than ten. Its antigen remains unknown. Each individual donor underwent a draw of around 9.8 milliliters of peripheral blood. The second PCR ran roughly 7 to 11 cycles with a sample-barcoded 5' primer and J-beta primers. TCRdb recomputed calls from the 5' RACE reads with MiXCR, one row per CDR3 protein. The sample lists 900,000 to 950,000 distinct CDR3 sequences, 25% to 35% occurring once. The same specimen was also included in a second study, on T cells of mothers and their children. That work adds: A few mothers and their six children, all healthy Caucasians, donated.

This clonotype originated in a woman in her thirties or forties in good health. The sample comprised blood.

The CDR3 is CASSEGTRETQYF. The CDR3, as DNA: TGTGCCAGCAGTGAGGGGACACGGGAGACCCAGTACTTC. This sequence joins TRBV2 and TRBJ2-5; tentative D call: TRBD1 (6 bases). V lost 3 bases and J 5 bases, leaving 10 bases between the germline ends. The CDR3 consists of 13 residues. CDR1 is SNHLY, CDR2 FYNNEI, per germline.